This T cell receptor (beta chain) was captured by sequencing in a study of shared clonotypes between healthy human individuals. In regard to this clone: The antigen remains undetermined.

From germline, CDR1 is MGHDK and CDR2 SYGVNS. This CDR3 has 13 residues. With V trimmed by 5 bases and J by 7 bases, 5 bases remained unmatched. Execution of the assay was at deep level. Sequencing was performed with immunoSEQ multiplex PCR; in TCRdb, only in-frame clones are kept and a portion is missing. The sample has some 2 million clones, roughly 95% seen once. Whole-study findings and limits: Clonotypes which were not shared had lower generation probabilities than clonotypes that all four donors shared.

This receptor was taken from a man between 18 and 35 years old in good health. J is TRBJ2-1 and V is TRBV25-1; TRBD2 matches 7 bases. The specimen sequenced was naive CD4+ T cells sorted from blood. Subset noted: CD45RA+ positively selected. This chain's CDR3 is CASSNLGGNEQFF. The CDR3 DNA sequence: TGTGCCAGCAGTAACCTCGGGGGGAATGAGCAGTTCTTC.